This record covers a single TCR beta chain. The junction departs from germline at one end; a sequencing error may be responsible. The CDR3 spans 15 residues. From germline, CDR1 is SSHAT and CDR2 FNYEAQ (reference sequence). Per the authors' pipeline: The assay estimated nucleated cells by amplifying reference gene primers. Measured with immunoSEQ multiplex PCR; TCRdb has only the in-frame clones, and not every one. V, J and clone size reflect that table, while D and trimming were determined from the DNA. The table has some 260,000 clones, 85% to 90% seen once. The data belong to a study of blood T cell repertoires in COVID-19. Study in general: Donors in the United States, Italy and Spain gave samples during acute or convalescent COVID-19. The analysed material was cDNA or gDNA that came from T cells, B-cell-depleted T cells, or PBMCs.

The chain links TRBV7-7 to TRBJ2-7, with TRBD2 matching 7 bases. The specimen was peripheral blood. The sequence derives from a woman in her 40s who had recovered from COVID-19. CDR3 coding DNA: TGTGCTAGCAGCGATGGTCCTAGCGGATCCTACGAGCAGTACTTC. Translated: CASSDGPSGSYEQYF.